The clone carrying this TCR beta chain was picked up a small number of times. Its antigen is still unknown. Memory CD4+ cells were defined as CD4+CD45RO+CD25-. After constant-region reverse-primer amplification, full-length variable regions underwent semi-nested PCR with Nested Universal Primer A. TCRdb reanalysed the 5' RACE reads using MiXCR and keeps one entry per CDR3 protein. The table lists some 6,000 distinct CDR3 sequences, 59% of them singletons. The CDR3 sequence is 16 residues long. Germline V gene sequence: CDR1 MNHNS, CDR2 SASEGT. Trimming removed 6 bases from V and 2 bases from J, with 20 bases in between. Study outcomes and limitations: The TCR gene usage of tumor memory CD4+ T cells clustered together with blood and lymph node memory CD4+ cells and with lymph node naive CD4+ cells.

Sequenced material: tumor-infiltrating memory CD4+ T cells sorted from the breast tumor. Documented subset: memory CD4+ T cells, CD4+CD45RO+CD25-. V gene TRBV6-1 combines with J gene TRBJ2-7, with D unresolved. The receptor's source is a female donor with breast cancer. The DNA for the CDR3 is TGTGCCAGCAGAAGAGCCTCTAGGGCAGGCGCCTACGAGCAGTACTTC. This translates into CASRRASRAGAYEQYF.